The T cell receptor (beta chain) under discussion was sequenced for a study of immune characterization of retroperitoneal liposarcoma. This clonotype is medium-sized within its sample. MiXCR was run by TCRdb on the PCR reads, yielding one entry per CDR3 protein. The data show some 11,000 distinct CDR3 sequences, over 20% seen once. Trimming left V 5 bases short and J 2 bases short, with 14 bases between. Germline CDR1 and CDR2: MNHNS and SASEGT. There are 15 residues in the CDR3. The source is a female donor with retroperitoneal liposarcoma. V is TRBV6-1 and J is TRBJ2-3, with D possibly TRBD1 on 6 matching bases. The sample comprised blood. In DNA, the CDR3 is TGTGCCAGCAGTCCGATGGGACATTACACAGATACGCAGTATTTT. Amino acids: CASSPMGHYTDTQYF.